What follows are 3 T cell receptor beta chains derived from one specimen sequenced in a study of CD8 T cells in Susac syndrome. Random-hexamer reverse transcription was applied to roughly 0.5 to 1 ug RNA. Each CDR3 protein is one row after TCRdb ran MiXCR on the immunoSEQ multiplex PCR reads. The table has some 180,000 distinct CDR3 sequences, roughly 94% seen once. Sequences were obtained from CD4+ T cells from PBMCs. These receptors were taken from a human donor in good health.

The chain is built from TRBV20-1 and TRBJ2-7; 8 bases are a match to TRBD1. Germline lookup yields CDR1 DFQATT and CDR2 SNEGSKA (reference sequence). The CDR3 length is 13 residues. V dropped 4 bases and J dropped 3; count of bases not matched to a gene: 5. CDR3 DNA: TGCAGTGCTACCGGGACAGGTCGCTACGAGCAGTACTTC. It yields the protein CSATGTGRYEQYF.

The chain links TRBV27 to TRBJ2-7; 7 nucleotides align to TRBD2. V lost 3 bases and J lost 2; bases outside the gene matches: 16. CDR3 length: 18 amino acids. Germline loops: CDR1 MNHEY, CDR2 SMNVEV (reference sequence). CDR3 residues: CASSFGRGPKKAAYEQYF. DNA for the CDR3: TGTGCCAGCAGTTTTGGGAGGGGACCCAAAAAAGCCGCCTACGAGCAGTACTTC.

The V call is TRBV29-1, the J call TRBJ2-7, with D perhaps matching TRBD1 (5 bases). The CDR3 is made up of 12 amino acids. V was pared by 3 bases and J by 3 bases, with 9 bases between. CDR1 is SQVTM, CDR2 ANQGSEA, per germline. The CDR3 here is CSVEIQGYEQYF. The CDR3 bases are TGCAGCGTTGAGATTCAGGGCTACGAGCAGTACTTC.